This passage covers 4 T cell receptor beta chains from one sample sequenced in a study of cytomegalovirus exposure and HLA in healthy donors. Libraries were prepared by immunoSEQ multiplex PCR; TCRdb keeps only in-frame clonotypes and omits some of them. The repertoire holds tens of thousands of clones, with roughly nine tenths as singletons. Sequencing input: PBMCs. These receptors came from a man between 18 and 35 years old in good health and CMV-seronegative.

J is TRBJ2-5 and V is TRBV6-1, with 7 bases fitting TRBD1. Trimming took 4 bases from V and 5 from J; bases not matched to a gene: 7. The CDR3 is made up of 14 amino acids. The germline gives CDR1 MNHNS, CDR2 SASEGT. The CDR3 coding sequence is TGTGCCAGCAGTGCCGGCAGGGGGTTGGAGACCCAGTACTTC. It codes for CASSAGRGLETQYF.

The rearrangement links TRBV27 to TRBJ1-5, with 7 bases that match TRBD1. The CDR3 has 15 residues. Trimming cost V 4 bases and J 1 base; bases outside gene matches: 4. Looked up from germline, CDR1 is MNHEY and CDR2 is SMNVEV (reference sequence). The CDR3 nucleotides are TGTGCCAGCAGTTACAGGGGAGCGAGCAATCAGCCCCAGCATTTT. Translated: CASSYRGASNQPQHF.

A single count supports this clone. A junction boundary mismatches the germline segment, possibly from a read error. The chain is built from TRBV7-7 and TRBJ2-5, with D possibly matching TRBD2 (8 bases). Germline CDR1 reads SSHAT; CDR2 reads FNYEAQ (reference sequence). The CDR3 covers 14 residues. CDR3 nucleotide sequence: TGTGCTAGCAGCTTACCGGGAGGGGGCGAGACCCAGTACTTC. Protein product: CASSLPGGGETQYF.

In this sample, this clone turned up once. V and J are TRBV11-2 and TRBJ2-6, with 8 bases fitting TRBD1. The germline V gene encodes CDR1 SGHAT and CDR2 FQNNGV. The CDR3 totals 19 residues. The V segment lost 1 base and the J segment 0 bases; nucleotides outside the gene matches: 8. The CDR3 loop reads CASSLVLTGAFSGANVLTF. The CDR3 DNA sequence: TGTGCCAGCAGCTTAGTTTTGACAGGGGCCTTCTCTGGGGCCAACGTCCTGACTTTC. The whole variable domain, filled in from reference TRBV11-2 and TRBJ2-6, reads EAGVAQSPRYKIIEKRQSVAFWCNPISGHATLYWYQQILGQGPKLLIQFQNNGVVDDSQLPKDRFSAERLKGVDSTLKIQPAKLEDSAVYLCASSLVLTGAFSGANVLTFGAGSRLTVL.